Only a few counts were recorded for the clone carrying this TCR beta chain. Between the trimmed V and J ends, which lost 0 bases and 7 bases, there was a span of 10 bases. CDR1 SGHAT and CDR2 FQNNGV come from the germline V gene. The CDR3 runs 13 residues. Authors' data handling: Amplification from reference gene primers served as the basis for estimated nucleated cell counts. The method was immunoSEQ multiplex PCR; TCRdb's version includes in-frame clones alone and lacks a portion of them. From that table come the V and J calls and clone size; the DNA was used to work out D and trimming. Here the sample spans 150,000 to 200,000 clones, 80% to 95% being singletons. The record originates from a study of blood T cell repertoires in COVID-19. Study background: Samples came from the United States, Italy and Spain, spanning acute and convalescent COVID-19. T cells, B-cell-depleted T cells, or PBMCs supplied cDNA or gDNA.

This clonotype originated in a man in his fifties with acute or convalescent COVID-19. Sequenced material: peripheral blood. This sequence joins TRBV11-2 and TRBJ2-7; possible D gene TRBD2, 5 bases. The CDR3 loop is CASSLDRGREQYF. The CDR3 DNA reads TGTGCCAGCAGCTTAGATAGAGGGAGAGAGCAGTACTTC. Based on the CDR3 plus reference TRBV11-2 and TRBJ2-7, the full variable domain is EAGVAQSPRYKIIEKRQSVAFWCNPISGHATLYWYQQILGQGPKLLIQFQNNGVVDDSQLPKDRFSAERLKGVDSTLKIQPAKLEDSAVYLCASSLDRGREQYFGPGTRLTVT.